This record covers a single TCR beta chain. As yet, its antigen is unknown. The entry originates in a study of cytomegalovirus exposure and HLA in healthy donors. Study overall: A preliminary data release comprised roughly 85 million unique TCRs obtained from HLA-typed donors. Study-wide findings and caveats: Associated with cytomegalovirus, according to the listing, were fewer than 200 TCR beta chains.

The PCR contained 60 Vbeta and 13 Jbeta primers. Assay used: immunoSEQ multiplex PCR; TCRdb lists only in-frame clones, some missing. The table records more than 65,000 clones, roughly four fifths of them present only once. CDR3 length equals 15 residues. The germline CDR1 and CDR2 sequences are LGHNA and YNFKEQ. Losses at the gene ends were 5 bases for V and 2 bases for J; bases not matched to a gene: 5. This TCR was recovered from a woman aged 55-69 years in good health and CMV-seropositive. The V and J genes are TRBV4-2 and TRBJ2-3, with 9 nucleotides matching TRBD1. Sequencing input: PBMCs. CDR3 sequence reads: CASSSGQGDTDTQYF. CDR3 nucleotide sequence: TGTGCCAGCAGCTCGGGACAGGGAGACACAGATACGCAGTATTTT.